The clone carrying this TCR beta chain was seen only a few times. Its target is unknown. This entry belongs to a study of post-analysis software for immune sequencing data. Study-wide background: Included among the disease courses, which were recorded for the cohort, were relapsing-remitting, secondary progressive and progressive-relapsing multiple sclerosis. Broader study findings: Those with multiple sclerosis, the patient group, showed significantly lower normalized Chao1 diversity than controls. About five TRBV segments were more frequent in patients than controls; TRBV5-6, TRBV5-1 and TRBV20-1 belonged to this group.

Germline CDR1 LGHNA, CDR2 YSLEER. With 4 bases removed from V and 3 bases from J, the gap between germline ends came to 15 bases. The length of the CDR3 is 15 residues. Each TCR beta cDNA library carried unique molecular identifiers. TCRdb passed the PCR reads through MiXCR, listing each CDR3 protein once. The data show roughly 150,000 distinct CDR3 sequences, with 35% to 40% seen just once and under 30% held by the top ten. The sequence was collected from a girl aged 10-17 years with multiple sclerosis. Sequences were derived from blood, sampled after autologous hematopoietic stem cell transplantation. The J gene is TRBJ1-1, the V gene TRBV4-3; D is possibly TRBD1 (5 bases). The CDR3 nucleotides read TGCGCCAGCAGCCCTGCGGGGGGTCGGGACACTGAAGCTTTCTTT. Its translation: CASSPAGGRDTEAFF.